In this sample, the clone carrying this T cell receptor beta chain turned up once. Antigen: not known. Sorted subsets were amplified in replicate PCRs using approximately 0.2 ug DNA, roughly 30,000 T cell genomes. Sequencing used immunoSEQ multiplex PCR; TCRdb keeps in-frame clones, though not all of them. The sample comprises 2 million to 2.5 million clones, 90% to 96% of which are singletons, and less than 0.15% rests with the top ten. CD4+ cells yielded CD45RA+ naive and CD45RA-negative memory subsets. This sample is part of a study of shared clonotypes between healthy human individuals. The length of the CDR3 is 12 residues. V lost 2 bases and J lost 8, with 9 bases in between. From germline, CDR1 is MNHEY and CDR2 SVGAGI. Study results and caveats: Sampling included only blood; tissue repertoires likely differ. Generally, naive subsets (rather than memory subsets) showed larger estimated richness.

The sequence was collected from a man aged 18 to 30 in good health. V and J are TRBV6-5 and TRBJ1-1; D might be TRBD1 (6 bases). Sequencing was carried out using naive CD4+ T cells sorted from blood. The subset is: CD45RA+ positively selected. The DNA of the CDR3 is TGTGCCAGCAGTTACAGGGGGAAAGAAGCTTTCTTT. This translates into CASSYRGKEAFF.